The 11 T cell receptor beta chains in this list originate from one sample, sequenced in a study of blood T cell repertoires in COVID-19. Assay: immunoSEQ multiplex PCR; the TCRdb copy retains only in-frame clones and omits some. Seen here are some 35,000 clones, around 80% observed once, and the top ten hold 16%. The sequenced sample was peripheral blood. The source is a man aged 65-85 years with acute or convalescent COVID-19.

In its sample, this clone was seen once. This chain links TRBV1 with TRBJ1-5; TRBD1, as called in the table, went unchecked against the DNA. TRBV1 is termed a pseudogene. This CDR3 has 17 amino acids. The CDR3 sequence: CTSSHGQGKESNQPQHF. DNA for the CDR3: TGCACCAGCAGCCACGGACAGGGGAAAGAGAGCAATCAGCCCCAGCATTTT.

The rearrangement links TRBV24-1 to TRBJ2-5; a weak D match, TRBD1 (6 bases). V lost 4 bases to trimming and J lost 5 bases, with 13 bases between them. The CDR3 covers 14 residues. Germline V CDR1 and CDR2: KGHDR, SFDVKD. The CDR3 DNA sequence: TGTGCCACCAGTGAGCCAACAGGGATCGAGACCCAGTACTTC. This translates into CATSEPTGIETQYF.

The J gene is TRBJ2-1, the V gene TRBV30; TRBD2 might be the D (5 bases). Germline-derived CDR1 and CDR2 are GTSNPN and SVGIG (reference sequence). Trimming left V 3 bases short and J 2 bases short, with 17 bases between. CDR3 length equals 16 residues. CDR3 amino acids: CAWRFGRTFTYNEQFF. CDR3 in DNA: TGTGCCTGGAGGTTCGGTCGGACTTTTACCTACAATGAGCAGTTCTTC.

The V and J genes are TRBV15 and TRBJ1-2, with D unresolved. Germline loops: CDR1 LNHNV, CDR2 YYDKDF (reference sequence). Trimming removed 1 base from V and 1 base from J, with 10 bases in between. The CDR3 runs 15 residues. CDR3 region: CATSRGGNLNYGYTF. In nucleotides, the CDR3 is TGTGCCACCAGCAGAGGCGGAAACCTTAACTATGGCTACACCTTC.

J is TRBJ1-2 and V is TRBV30; TRBD1 aligns across 10 bases. CDR1 GTSNPN and CDR2 SVGIG come from the germline V gene (reference sequence). CDR3 length equals 16 residues. The junction had 16 bases not matched to a gene; V was cut back by 6 bases and J by 6 bases. CDR3 loop: CACPGRDRGKKDGYTF. The CDR3 DNA sequence: TGTGCCTGTCCGGGAAGGGACAGGGGAAAGAAGGATGGCTACACCTTC.

J is TRBJ2-2 and V is TRBV14, with D maybe TRBD2 (7 bases). CDR3 length: 17 residues. The ends were cut back, 4 bases at V and 0 bases at J, with 15 bases in the middle. CDR1 SGHDN and CDR2 FVKESK come from the germline V gene. In nucleotides, the CDR3 is TGTGCCAGCAGCCGCGGCGGGGGCCCCGCGAACACCGGGGAGCTGTTTTTT. Translating gives CASSRGGGPANTGELFF.

V is TRBV6-5 and J is TRBJ2-3; 8 nucleotides line up with TRBD2. The germline gives CDR1 MNHEY, CDR2 SVGAGI. The V gene end was trimmed by 5 bases and the J gene end by 2 bases; junction bases not matched to a gene: 3. The CDR3 covers 14 residues. The CDR3 nucleotides read TGTGCCAGCAGTCCTAGCGGGTTCACAGATACGCAGTATTTT. Its protein product is CASSPSGFTDTQYF.

This clone showed up just a few times. The chain has TRBV9 and TRBJ1-2; D not certain. The CDR3 sequence is 14 residues long. Germline V gives CDR1 SGDLS, CDR2 YYNGEE. Trimming took 0 bases from V and 4 from J, leaving 10 bases between them. CDR3 region: CASSVEDPGYGYTF. The CDR3 coding sequence is TGTGCCAGCAGCGTAGAAGATCCGGGCTATGGCTACACCTTC.

The V call is TRBV5-4, the J call TRBJ1-2; no reliable D call. This CDR3 region has 13 residues. V shed 0 bases and J shed 3 bases, with 6 bases lying between them. Germline assignment: CDR1 SGHNT and CDR2 YYREEE (reference sequence). CDR3 sequence reads: CASSLVGDYGYTF. The CDR3 nucleotides are TGTGCCAGCAGCTTGGTCGGAGACTATGGCTACACCTTC.

This clone was observed a few times. This chain uses TRBV5-1 with TRBJ2-2, with D perhaps matching TRBD2 (5 bases). Trimming removed 0 bases at V and 5 bases at J, with 14 bases between. CDR1 and CDR2 from the germline V gene are SGHRS and YFSETQ. The length of the CDR3 is 16 residues. The DNA of the CDR3 is TGCGCCAGCAGCTTGGATAGCCCTTCGGGAACCGGGGAGCTGTTTTTT. Protein sequence: CASSLDSPSGTGELFF. Looking up the rest from reference TRBV5-1 and TRBJ2-2 gives the full variable domain: KAGVTQTPRYLIKTRGQQVTLSCSPISGHRSVSWYQQTPGQGLQFLFEYFSETQRNKGNFPGRFSGRQFSNSRSEMNVSTLELGDSALYLCASSLDSPSGTGELFFGEGSRLTVL.

The chain uses TRBV7-9 and TRBJ1-4; TRBD1 aligns across 8 bases. Germline V gene lookup returns CDR1 SEHNR and CDR2 FQNEAQ (reference sequence). V was pared by 5 bases and J by 5 bases, with 7 bases of the junction left unmatched. This CDR3 has 15 amino acids. The chain's CDR3 is CASSPRDRQNEKLFF. CDR3 DNA: TGTGCCAGCAGCCCGCGGGACAGGCAGAATGAAAAACTGTTTTTT. Combining the CDR3 with reference TRBV7-9 and TRBJ1-4 gives the whole variable domain DTGVSQNPRHKITKRGQNVTFRCDPISEHNRLYWYRQTLGQGPEFLTYFQNEAQLEKSRLLSDRFSAERPKGSFSTLEIQRTEQGDSAMYLCASSPRDRQNEKLFFGSGTQLSVL.